These 25 T cell receptor beta chains were all obtained from the same sample, sequenced in a study of OX40 agonist ivuxolimab in advanced cancers. To prepare the library, the immunoSEQ multiplex PCR assay was applied. The clones in this table, taken by TCRdb from immuneACCESS, are in-frame only. Not every clone is retained; where verified, under half of the shortfall comes from an unresolved V gene, and the cause of the rest is unknown. Within this sample are about 36,000 clones, with approximately 79% of them counted one time only. The ten most abundant clones make up 11% of the sample. This sample comprised CD4+ or CD8+ T cells sorted from blood, obtained in a trial of the OX40 agonist ivuxolimab. Source of these receptors: an adult with an advanced solid tumor such as melanoma, head and neck, liver or kidney cancer.

This clone was found a few times. This chain joins TRBV4-1 and TRBJ2-7, with TRBD1 matching over 9 bases. The germline CDR1 and CDR2 sequences are MGHRA and YSYEKL. Unmatched junction bases numbered 9, after V lost 0 bases and J lost 6 bases. This CDR3 is 16 amino acids long. CDR3 sequence: CASSQDRSGQGTEQYF. The CDR3 nucleotides read TGCGCCAGCAGCCAAGATCGGTCGGGACAGGGAACCGAGCAGTACTTC.

The chain has TRBV6-4 and TRBJ1-1, with D maybe TRBD1 (6 bases). Trimming shortened V by 0 bases and J by 13 bases, and 12 bases separated the two germline ends. The CDR3 contains 12 residues. The germline gives CDR1 MRHNA, CDR2 SNTAGT. This chain's CDR3 is CASSDSPGADFF. The CDR3 DNA reads as TGTGCCAGCAGTGACTCTCCGGGGGCGGATTTCTTT.

The CDR3 loop reads CASSPRANLNTEAFF. The CDR3 DNA follows: TGTGCCAGCTCACCAAGGGCAAACCTTAACACTGAAGCTTTCTTT. The chain uses TRBV18 and TRBJ1-1; D remains ambiguous. The CDR3 covers 15 residues. V lost 2 bases and J 2 bases, leaving 12 bases between the germline ends. Germline CDR1 is KGHSH and CDR2 is LQKENI.

V gene TRBV18 combines with J gene TRBJ1-2; D not certain. With 3 bases removed from V and 0 bases from J, the gap between germline ends came to 5 bases. The CDR3 covers 13 residues. Germline CDR1 KGHSH, CDR2 LQKENI. CDR3 amino acids: CASSPTSNYGYTF. CDR3 sequence (DNA): TGTGCCAGCTCACCGACTTCTAACTATGGCTACACCTTC.

The chain carries TRBV2 and TRBJ1-5, with 7 positions matching TRBD1. Germline-derived CDR1 and CDR2 are SNHLY and FYNNEI. V was pared by 6 bases and J by 0 bases, with 11 bases of the junction left unmatched. The CDR3 has 17 amino acids. The CDR3 nucleotides are TGTGCCAGCAGCCTAACAGGGGACCTCCTTAGCAATCAGCCCCAGCATTTT. Translation: CASSLTGDLLSNQPQHF. The full variable domain, in which reference TRBV2 and TRBJ1-5 provide the parts outside the CDR3, is EPEVTQTPSHQVTQMGQEVILRCVPISNHLYFYWYRQILGQKVEFLVSFYNNEISEKSEIFDDQFSVERPDGSNFTLKIRSTKLEDSAMYFCASSLTGDLLSNQPQHFGDGTRLSIL.

V usage is TRBV9 and J usage is TRBJ2-1; 15 nucleotides match TRBD2. Looked up from germline, CDR1 is SGDLS and CDR2 is YYNGEE. V was pared by 4 bases and J by 2 bases, with 4 bases of the junction left unmatched. The length of the CDR3 is 17 residues. Here the CDR3 reads CASSRRTSGGAYNEQFF. The CDR3 nucleotides are TGTGCCAGCAGCAGAAGGACTAGCGGGGGGGCCTACAATGAGCAGTTCTTC.

The J gene is TRBJ1-1, the V gene TRBV27, with TRBD1 identical over 7 bases. Germline lookup yields CDR1 MNHEY and CDR2 SMNVEV (reference sequence). The junction had 9 bases not matched to a gene; V was cut back by 5 bases and J by 0 bases. The CDR3 totals 16 residues. In DNA, the CDR3 is TGTGCCAGCAGTCACTCGACAGGGCCCTTGAACACTGAAGCTTTCTTT. As protein: CASSHSTGPLNTEAFF.

This chain links TRBV18 with TRBJ2-2, with 7 bases fitting TRBD1. Germline V CDR1 and CDR2: KGHSH, LQKENI. The J segment lost 5 bases and the V segment lost 4 bases, leaving 10 bases of the junction unmatched. The CDR3 consists of 16 residues. The CDR3 nucleotides are TGTGCCAGCTCACGGCCTAAAATACAGGGGACCGGGGAGCTGTTTTTT. Translating it yields CASSRPKIQGTGELFF.

The chain couples TRBV10-3 to TRBJ1-1; 8 bases match TRBD1. V shed 3 bases, J shed 3 bases, and the junction held 3 bases outside the gene matches. This CDR3 is 14 amino acids long. Germline lookup yields CDR1 ENHRY and CDR2 SYGVKD. The DNA for the CDR3 is TGTGCCATCAGTGACAGGGGGCAAGACACTGAAGCTTTCTTT. This codes for CAISDRGQDTEAFF.

The J gene is TRBJ2-1, the V gene TRBV7-6; 7 nucleotides agree with TRBD1. With V trimmed by 1 base and J by 4 bases, 10 bases remained unmatched. In germline, CDR1 is SGHVS, CDR2 FNYEAQ. The CDR3 loop spans 17 amino acids. The CDR3 loop is CASSLDMRGQQYNEQFF. CDR3 in DNA: TGTGCCAGCAGCTTAGATATGAGGGGACAGCAATACAATGAGCAGTTCTTC.

J is TRBJ2-1 and V is TRBV11-2; D remains ambiguous. Germline V CDR1 and CDR2: SGHAT, FQNNGV. The CDR3 loop spans 15 amino acids. V dropped 1 base and J dropped 6 bases, with 13 bases sitting between them. This CDR3 is CASSLVVGLFNEQFF. The CDR3, as DNA: TGTGCCAGCAGCTTAGTGGTTGGGCTTTTCAATGAGCAGTTCTTC. Full variable domain (missing parts from reference TRBV11-2 and TRBJ2-1): EAGVAQSPRYKIIEKRQSVAFWCNPISGHATLYWYQQILGQGPKLLIQFQNNGVVDDSQLPKDRFSAERLKGVDSTLKIQPAKLEDSAVYLCASSLVVGLFNEQFFGPGTRLTVL.

This clone was picked up one time. The genes are TRBV10-3 and TRBJ2-7, with D possibly being TRBD2 (6 bases). The CDR3 length is 16 residues. CDR1 and CDR2 from the germline V gene are ENHRY and SYGVKD. V lost 4 bases, J lost 5 bases, and 21 bases lay in between. The CDR3 reads CAISGLWGVKGNEQYF. Written as DNA, the CDR3 is TGTGCCATCAGTGGATTGTGGGGGGTAAAAGGGAACGAGCAGTACTTC.

The V and J genes are TRBV30 and TRBJ1-1, with D unclear. The CDR3 consists of 14 residues. Germline V CDR1 and CDR2: GTSNPN, SVGIG (reference sequence). V was cut by 0 bases and J by 5 bases, with 13 bases left in between. The CDR3 loop reads CAWSVMGPATEAFF. The DNA for the CDR3 is TGTGCCTGGAGTGTAATGGGCCCCGCGACTGAAGCTTTCTTT. Full variable domain (rest looked up from reference TRBV30 and TRBJ1-1): SQTIHQWPATLVQPVGSPLSLECTVEGTSNPNLYWYRQAAGRGLQLLFYSVGIGQISSEVPQNLSASRPQDRQFILSSKKLLLSDSGFYLCAWSVMGPATEAFFGQGTRLTVV.

This clone has just a few counts. The J gene is TRBJ1-2, the V gene TRBV20-1; no reliable D call. Germline assignment: CDR1 DFQATT and CDR2 SNEGSKA (reference sequence). The V end was cut by 3 bases, the J end by 3 bases, with 5 bases between. CDR3 length: 11 residues. Written as DNA, the CDR3 is TGCAGTGCTAGCGTCTACTATGGCTACACCTTC. Protein sequence: CSASVYYGYTF.

This clone was counted a few times. The gene calls are TRBV5-1 and TRBJ1-1, with D unclear. V was cut by 2 bases and J by 5 bases, with 10 bases left in between. The CDR3 totals 13 residues. The germline V gene has CDR1 SGHRS and CDR2 YFSETQ. The CDR3 bases are TGCGCCAGCAGCTTTGCGGTAGGGACTGAAGCTTTCTTT. Its protein is CASSFAVGTEAFF. The complete variable domain, with remaining parts taken from reference TRBV5-1 and TRBJ1-1, reads KAGVTQTPRYLIKTRGQQVTLSCSPISGHRSVSWYQQTPGQGLQFLFEYFSETQRNKGNFPGRFSGRQFSNSRSEMNVSTLELGDSALYLCASSFAVGTEAFFGQGTRLTVV.

The chain uses TRBV30 and TRBJ2-7; TRBD2 is a possible D gene (7 bases). The CDR3 is 13 residues long. Germline CDR1 reads GTSNPN; CDR2 reads SVGIG (reference sequence). Trimming left V 8 bases short and J 1 base short, with 15 bases between. In nucleotides, the CDR3 is TGTGCCGGGGGGGGGACACCTTCCTACGAGCAGTACTTC. Encoded protein: CAGGGTPSYEQYF. Combining the CDR3 with reference TRBV30 and TRBJ2-7 gives the whole variable domain SQTIHQWPATLVQPVGSPLSLECTVEGTSNPNLYWYRQAAGRGLQLLFYSVGIGQISSEVPQNLSASRPQDRQFILSSKKLLLSDSGFYLCAGGGTPSYEQYFGPGTRLTVT.

The rearrangement uses TRBV5-1 and TRBJ2-2; D uncertain. Looked up from germline, CDR1 is SGHRS and CDR2 is YFSETQ. The V gene lost 7 bases and the J gene lost 0 bases, with 10 bases spanning the gap. This CDR3 has 14 residues. The CDR3 loop reads CASLYGPNTGELFF. As DNA, the CDR3 is TGCGCCAGCCTTTACGGCCCGAACACCGGGGAGCTGTTTTTT.

The table lists this clone with a few counts. The rearrangement uses TRBV7-9 and TRBJ2-5; TRBD1 aligns across 7 bases. Germline V gene lookup returns CDR1 SEHNR and CDR2 FQNEAQ (reference sequence). Trimming at V came to 2 bases and at J to 3 bases, leaving 9 bases not matched to a gene. The CDR3 sequence is 16 residues long. The CDR3 spells CASSLLTEGAEETQYF. The DNA of the CDR3 is TGTGCCAGCAGCTTACTTACAGAGGGGGCAGAAGAGACCCAGTACTTC.

This chain joins TRBV6-1 and TRBJ2-1; 7 nucleotides match TRBD1. The CDR3 spans 13 residues. CDR1 and CDR2 from the germline V gene are MNHNS and SASEGT. V dropped 2 bases and J dropped 9; count of bases not matched to a gene: 4. CDR3 amino acids: CASSETGVGEQFF. CDR3 coding DNA: TGTGCCAGCAGTGAAACAGGGGTAGGTGAGCAGTTCTTC.

The chain recombines TRBV2 with TRBJ1-4; no clear D. V lost 3 bases and J 8 bases, leaving 4 bases between the germline ends. This CDR3 region has 11 residues. Germline CDR1 and CDR2: SNHLY and FYNNEI. CDR3 sequence: CASSESEKLFF. As DNA, the CDR3 is TGTGCCAGCAGTGAGTCGGAAAAACTGTTTTTT. The variable domain in full, completed from reference TRBV2 and TRBJ1-4, reads EPEVTQTPSHQVTQMGQEVILRCVPISNHLYFYWYRQILGQKVEFLVSFYNNEISEKSEIFDDQFSVERPDGSNFTLKIRSTKLEDSAMYFCASSESEKLFFGSGTQLSVL.

This clone has a single count. This chain joins TRBV15 and TRBJ1-2; D unclear. Germline V CDR1 and CDR2: LNHNV, YYDKDF (reference sequence). CDR3 size: 14 residues. Trimming stripped 1 base from V and 3 bases from J, with 9 bases between. DNA for the CDR3: TGTGCCACCAGCAGAGGCACAGAATACTATGGCTACACCTTC. Its translation is CATSRGTEYYGYTF. Together with reference TRBV15 and TRBJ1-2, the CDR3 gives the full variable domain: DAMVIQNPRYQVTQFGKPVTLSCSQTLNHNVMYWYQQKSSQAPKLLFHYYDKDFNNEADTPDNFQSRRPNTSFCFLDIRSPGLGDTAMYLCATSRGTEYYGYTFGSGTRLTVV.

The gene calls are TRBV6-1 and TRBJ2-7; D may match TRBD1 or TRBD2 (5 bases each). The CDR3 loop spans 14 amino acids. Germline lookup yields CDR1 MNHNS and CDR2 SASEGT. Trimming took 5 bases from V and 2 from J, leaving 13 bases between them. The CDR3 protein is CASSRPGRPYEQYF. CDR3 bases: TGTGCCAGCAGTAGACCGGGACGGCCCTACGAGCAGTACTTC.

This chain joins TRBV5-4 and TRBJ2-1; D gene unclear. V was shortened by 5 bases and J by 9 bases, with 18 bases between the two germline ends. This CDR3 has 14 residues. Germline values: CDR1 SGHNT, CDR2 YYREEE (reference sequence). CDR3 loop: CASSAVSLNGEQFF. CDR3 coding DNA: TGTGCCAGCAGTGCCGTATCTCTAAATGGTGAGCAGTTCTTC. Combining the CDR3 with reference TRBV5-4 and TRBJ2-1 gives the whole variable domain ETGVTQSPTHLIKTRGQQVTLRCSSQSGHNTVSWYQQALGQGPQFIFQYYREEENGRGNFPPRFSGLQFPNYSSELNVNALELDDSALYLCASSAVSLNGEQFFGPGTRLTVL.

The table lists this clone with a count of one. This chain joins TRBV2 and TRBJ1-5, with 7 positions matching TRBD1. The CDR3 runs 14 residues. After removal of 8 bases from V and 4 bases from J, the junction contained 8 bases not matched to a gene. CDR1 SNHLY and CDR2 FYNNEI come from the germline V gene. The CDR3 is CASHRQGGNQPQHF. CDR3 nucleotides: TGTGCCAGCCATAGACAGGGAGGTAATCAGCCCCAGCATTTT.

The V gene is TRBV6-5, the J gene TRBJ1-1; D is perhaps TRBD1 (5 bases). Germline-derived CDR1 and CDR2 are MNHEY and SVGAGI. The CDR3 runs to 13 residues. V lost 7 bases to trimming and J lost 1 base, with 10 bases between them. The CDR3 coding sequence is TGTGCCAGCACCTTCGGGGCGAACACTGAAGCTTTCTTT. Translation: CASTFGANTEAFF.